The source of this TCR beta chain is a study of shared clonotypes between healthy human individuals. Background on the study: A few men and a couple of women, aged 18 to 49, were donors. CD4 naive and CD4 memory each took three plates per donor, while CD8 naive took two and CD8 memory one.

The germline V gene encodes CDR1 MNHNS and CDR2 SASEGT. CDR3 size: 14 residues. J gave up 7 bases and V 6 bases, and 6 bases lay outside the gene matches. The assay was immunoSEQ multiplex PCR, and TCRdb's table has in-frame clones only and misses some. The table has approximately 530,000 clones, 90% to 96% seen once. Caucasian adults residing in Nashville, Tennessee made up all the donors. Material: naive CD4+ T cells sorted from blood. Sample subset: CD45RA+ positively selected. The sequence came from a woman aged 25 to 39 in good health. This chain links TRBV6-1 with TRBJ2-1; 10 bases are a match to TRBD1. In nucleotides, the CDR3 is TGTGCCAGCAGACGCGGGACAGGGGCGAATGAGCAGTTCTTC. Translation: CASRRGTGANEQFF.